One T cell receptor (beta chain) is described in this entry. Antigen: not known. PCR employed 60 Vbeta and 13 Jbeta primers. Profiling relied on immunoSEQ multiplex PCR, and the TCRdb table lists in-frame clones only, not all of them. The table has approximately 110,000 clones, roughly 69% seen once; the top ten hold 5.4%. With 4 bases clipped from V and 7 bases from J, the junction kept 3 bases outside the gene matches. The germline V gene encodes CDR1 SGHRS and CDR2 YFSETQ. This CDR3 region has 14 residues. This specimen comes from a study of cytomegalovirus exposure and HLA in healthy donors. Findings of the study overall: Later analysis placed DRB1 highest and HLA-C lowest in TCR association rates, which differed by HLA locus. Most TCR sequences were uncommon, yet certain public TCRs appeared in many donors.

The sample taken for sequencing was PBMCs. The TCR sequence derives from a woman in her 70s in good health and CMV-seropositive. The chain employs TRBV5-1 and TRBJ1-6, with 9 nucleotides matching TRBD1. The CDR3: CASSKDRGNSPLHF. CDR3 nucleotide sequence: TGCGCCAGCAGCAAGGACAGGGGCAATTCACCCCTCCACTTT. The complete variable domain, with remaining parts taken from reference TRBV5-1 and TRBJ1-6, reads KAGVTQTPRYLIKTRGQQVTLSCSPISGHRSVSWYQQTPGQGLQFLFEYFSETQRNKGNFPGRFSGRQFSNSRSEMNVSTLELGDSALYLCASSKDRGNSPLHFGNGTRLTVT.